These T cell receptor beta chains were read from a single sample in a study of T-cell reconstitution after alpha-beta-depleted transplantation in children. TCRdb processed the PCR reads anew with MiXCR; each CDR3 protein has one entry. The data show about 290,000 distinct CDR3 sequences, with 7.5% to 9% seen just once and approximately 8.6% held by the top ten. This material consisted of peripheral blood, taken 360 days after TCRalphabeta/CD19-depleted stem cell transplant. The source is a female patient between 2 and 10 years old who had a stem cell transplant for Fanconi anemia, so the T cells may come from the graft donor. Each CDR3 is given with its conserved first and last residue. The D gene is left open where the match is weak. Clone size is given for some rows only: seen once, a few or many times, or a class if the clone is expanded.

j_call v_call clone_size d_call cdr3_aa cdr3_nt
TRBJ2-7 TRBV29-1 many NA CSVVTDSYEQYF TGCAGCGTTGTCACAGATTCCTACGAGCAGTACTTC
TRBJ1-2 TRBV12-3/TRBV12-4 many NA CASKFGTRDHGYTF TGTGCCAGCAAATTTGGTACGAGGGATCATGGCTACACCTTC
TRBJ1-5 TRBV25-1 NA TRBD1 CASSAPGGARGDQPQHF TGTGCCAGCAGTGCCCCAGGGGGGGCGCGGGGCGATCAGCCCCAGCATTTT
TRBJ1-6 TRBV20-1 many NA CSARRDTIELDSPLHF TGCAGTGCGCGCCGGGACACCATCGAATTGGATTCACCCCTCCACTTT
TRBJ2-2 TRBV27 NA NA CASSPRTPLNTGELFF TGTGCCAGCAGTCCGCGCACCCCCCTTAACACCGGGGAGCTGTTTTTT
TRBJ1-2 TRBV4-2 many NA CASSQPTGEGDYGYTF TGTGCCAGCAGCCAACCGACAGGAGAAGGGGACTATGGCTACACCTTC
TRBJ2-2 TRBV2 few NA CASSDSNIGVGGELFF TGTGCCAGCAGTGACAGTAACATCGGAGTAGGCGGGGAGCTGTTTTTT
TRBJ2-5 TRBV6-5 many NA CASSYSGQETQYF TGTGCCAGCAGTTACTCCGGGCAAGAGACCCAGTACTTC
TRBJ1-1 TRBV11-1 NA NA CASSARGGRNTEAYF TGTGCCAGCAGCGCCCGAGGGGGACGGAACACTGAAGCTTACTTT
TRBJ2-3 TRBV4-2 many TRBD2 CASSQSGGLAGGLSGDTQYF TGTGCCAGCAGCCAATCAGGGGGACTAGCGGGGGGGCTTTCGGGAGATACGCAGTATTTT
TRBJ1-5 TRBV15 NA NA CATSRVGPNQPQHF TGTGCCACCAGCAGAGTAGGGCCCAATCAGCCCCAGCATTTT
TRBJ2-3 TRBV24-1 many NA CATSDPRRTDTQYF TGTGCCACCAGTGACCCCCGGCGCACAGATACGCAGTATTTT
TRBJ1-2 TRBV5-1 many NA CASSPSEPYGYTF TGCGCCAGCAGCCCTTCGGAGCCCTATGGCTACACCTTC
TRBJ2-4 TRBV7-2 many NA CASSLGGRGNQNIQYF TGTGCCAGCAGCTTAGGGGGGAGAGGGAATCAAAACATTCAGTACTTC
TRBJ1-6 TRBV6-5 many NA CASSSLQGDSPLHF TGTGCCAGCAGTTCCCTACAAGGGGATTCACCCCTCCACTTT
TRBJ2-7 TRBV20-1 many TRBD1 CSAQRTGGAEQYF TGCAGTGCTCAACGAACAGGGGGCGCCGAGCAGTACTTC
TRBJ1-3 TRBV7-9 NA NA CASSFSDDRTVGNTIYF TGTGCCAGCAGCTTTTCCGATGACCGGACTGTCGGAAACACCATATATTTT
TRBJ1-1 TRBV7-2 few NA CASSLGLEGREAFF TGTGCCAGCAGCTTAGGTCTTGAAGGACGTGAAGCTTTCTTT
TRBJ2-3 TRBV13 many NA CASSAGTITDTQYF TGTGCCAGCAGCGCGGGGACCATCACAGATACGCAGTATTTT
TRBJ2-2 TRBV7-6 NA TRBD2 CASSLGLAENTGELFF TGTGCCAGCAGCTTAGGGCTAGCGGAGAACACCGGGGAGCTGTTTTTT
TRBJ2-1 TRBV20-1 many TRBD2 CSASSSGRWGYNEQFF TGCAGTGCTAGTTCTAGCGGGAGGTGGGGATACAATGAGCAGTTCTTC
TRBJ1-3 TRBV12-3/TRBV12-4 many NA CASSLGQQVLNTIYF TGTGCCAGCAGTTTAGGGCAACAGGTTCTCAACACCATATATTTT
TRBJ2-6 TRBV12-3/TRBV12-4 once NA CASRPFGDTGANVPTF TGTGCCAGCAGACCGTTTGGGGACACGGGGGCCAACGTCCCGACTTTC
TRBJ2-2 TRBV4-3 many NA CASSQETGELFF TGCGCCAGCAGCCAAGAGACGGGGGAGCTGTTTTTT
TRBJ2-7 TRBV5-1 many NA CASSLDLSRIRTYEQYF TGCGCCAGCAGCTTGGATTTGTCTCGTATCCGGACCTACGAGCAGTACTTC
TRBJ2-5 TRBV18 NA NA CASSPLDWETQYF TGTGCCAGCTCACCGTTGGATTGGGAGACCCAGTACTTC